The clone carrying this T cell receptor (beta chain) was detected only a few times. Its antigen is unknown. These data belong to a study of T cell repertoires and Cas9 in healthy adults. Across the whole study: Multi-effector potency, cytotoxicity and lineage were assessed in SpCas9-reactive CD4 and CD8 T cells.

The protocol was immunoSEQ multiplex PCR, while the TCRdb copy is restricted to in-frame clones and leaves out a portion. The sample lists approximately 21,000 clones, about 92% occurring once. Trimming left V 7 bases short and J 5 bases short, with 17 bases between. The CDR3 is made up of 15 amino acids. The germline V gene encodes CDR1 MNHNS and CDR2 SASEGT. Study-wide findings and caveats: In vitro, SpCas9-reactive Tregs were reported to curb effector T cell proliferation and function.

Input material: CD4+ effector T cells (CD127+, CD25-, CD137-, CD154-) from PBMCs; culture status not recorded. The chain couples TRBV6-1 to TRBJ1-4; the D gene is possibly TRBD1 (5 bases). The origin of this receptor is a human donor in good health. The CDR3 coding sequence is TGTGCCAGCACTTCGCGGAGTTGGGGCAATGAAAAACTGTTTTTT. Translating it yields CASTSRSWGNEKLFF.